This is a list of T cell receptor beta chains from one sample in a study of CD8+CD57+ T cells in acquired aplastic anemia. TCRdb processed the reads anew with MiXCR; each CDR3 protein has one entry. The sample holds about 270,000 distinct CDR3 sequences, roughly 82% seen once. What was sequenced was sorted CD4+, CD8+, or CD8+CD57+ T cells (not recorded which) from PBMCs. Receptors were obtained from a human donor with aplastic anemia. The conserved cysteine and the conserved F or W are not part of the CDR3 here.

>TRBJ2-1|TRBV11-2
ASSAGSRSLS
>TRBJ2-1|TRBV19
ASSTTVTTEAF
>TRBJ2-7|TRBV7-8
ATSLGGLAYTQY
>TRBJ2-7|TRBV7-8
ASSELGPLLSEQY
>TRBJ1-6|TRBV7-9
ASSFQRSGESSPLH
>.|TRBV24-1
ATSDFCGESGELF
>TRBJ1-2|TRBV6-5
ASTQRTFNYGYT
>TRBJ2-7|TRBV7-9
ATSGRGISYARY
>TRBJ1-1|TRBV11-2
ASSETGIMNTEAF
>TRBJ2-3|TRBV7-9
ASSLAEGHDMHQ
>TRBJ2-3|TRBV7-9
ASSFTSAMSRPS
>TRBJ2-1|TRBV2
ASSEAIRWGNEQF
>TRBJ2-7|TRBV20-1
RGGPSSYEQY
>TRBJ2-3|TRBV9
ASSVAGGGDTQY
>TRBJ2-3|TRBV7-8
ASGDGGTAETQ
>TRBJ1-3|TRBV7-8
ASSLAGGPDTQYIY
>TRBJ2-3|TRBV9
ASSARVQTATPY
>TRBJ1-6|TRBV11-1
ASSQAGGSPLH
>TRBJ2-5|TRBV7-4
ANKVAAYQEDHY
>TRBJ2-7|TRBV4-2
ASSQVTGPYEQY
>TRBJ2-6|TRBV7-3
ASSLAQGPYEQYLT
>TRBJ2-3|TRBV7-8
ASSFAGDPAAQY
>TRBJ1-1|TRBV29-1
SVQWEGPEAF
>TRBJ1-6|TRBV7-8
ASSRTTGTANSPLH
>TRBJ2-1|TRBV7-9
ASSFQRSGEKD
>TRBJ2-7|TRBV19
ASSTDRGNEQY
>TRBJ1-2|TRBV2
ASSEGGGPNHCHT
>TRBJ1-5|TRBV20-1
SANKALSEQPQH
>TRBJ2-3|TRBV5-6
ASSLERDRGPDTQY
>TRBJ1-1|TRBV7-8
ASSLDSTRAF
>TRBJ1-1|TRBV7-9
ASSGQRSGGNAEAF
>TRBJ1-1|TRBV7-9
ASSFQRTGESDDF
>TRBJ1-1|TRBV11-2
ASSLNTNTEAF
>TRBJ2-5|TRBV9
ASSGEDYPVANN
>TRBJ2-3|TRBV7-3
ASSRAGDADAHC
>TRBJ2-1|TRBV7-8
ASSSGWGVGTEAEQF
>TRBJ1-5|TRBV9
ASSDGGTRPQH
>TRBJ2-1|TRBV19
ASSILELAEYNEQF
>TRBJ2-3|TRBV11-3
ASSLDLAVEDTQY
>TRBJ1-1|TRBV11-2
ASSLGRVGTEAF
>TRBJ2-7|TRBV2
ASGDGVTYTQY
>TRBJ2-3|TRBV7-8
ASSDAGTDTTY
>TRBJ1-2|TRBV7-9
ASSLGTGRHYGYT
>TRBJ2-4|TRBV7-8
ASGGARSGRN
>TRBJ1-2|TRBV9
ASSWGGGSNYSDT
>TRBJ2-7|TRBV7-8
ASSSTGSSDTQY
>TRBJ1-5|TRBV7-2
ASSLARRGGDHPH
>.|TRBV15
ATGTSGSGYEQY
>TRBJ2-3|TRBV7-9
ASGDAVWREQYF
>TRBJ1-1|TRBV2
ASSGPENTEAF
>TRBJ2-1|TRBV6-5
ASSYNEGGSEQF
>TRBJ1-1|TRBV7-9
ASSLDVTGMAEAEAF
>.|TRBV7-9
ASSLWTAHGYT
>TRBJ1-2|TRBV3-1
ASSQVSGYT
>TRBJ1-1|TRBV7-9
ASSSPGQPETQSF
>TRBJ2-3|TRBV15
ATSIVGGADTQY
>TRBJ2-3|TRBV7-3
ASGFGRRGARY
>TRBJ2-3|TRBV7-8
FSTIGGGPDTQY
>TRBJ2-7|TRBV13
ASSTGRDNSYEQY